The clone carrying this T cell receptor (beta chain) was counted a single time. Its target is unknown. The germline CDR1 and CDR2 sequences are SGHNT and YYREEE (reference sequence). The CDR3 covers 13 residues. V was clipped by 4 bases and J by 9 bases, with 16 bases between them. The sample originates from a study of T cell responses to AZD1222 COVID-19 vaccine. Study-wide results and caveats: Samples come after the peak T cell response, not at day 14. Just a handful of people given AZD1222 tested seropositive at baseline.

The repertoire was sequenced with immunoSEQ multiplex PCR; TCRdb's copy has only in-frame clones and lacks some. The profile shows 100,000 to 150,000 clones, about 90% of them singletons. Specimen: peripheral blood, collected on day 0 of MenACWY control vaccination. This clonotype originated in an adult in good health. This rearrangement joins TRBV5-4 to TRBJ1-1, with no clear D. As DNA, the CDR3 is TGTGCCAGCAGCCCCTGGGGTATCGTAAAAGCTTTCTTT. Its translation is CASSPWGIVKAFF.